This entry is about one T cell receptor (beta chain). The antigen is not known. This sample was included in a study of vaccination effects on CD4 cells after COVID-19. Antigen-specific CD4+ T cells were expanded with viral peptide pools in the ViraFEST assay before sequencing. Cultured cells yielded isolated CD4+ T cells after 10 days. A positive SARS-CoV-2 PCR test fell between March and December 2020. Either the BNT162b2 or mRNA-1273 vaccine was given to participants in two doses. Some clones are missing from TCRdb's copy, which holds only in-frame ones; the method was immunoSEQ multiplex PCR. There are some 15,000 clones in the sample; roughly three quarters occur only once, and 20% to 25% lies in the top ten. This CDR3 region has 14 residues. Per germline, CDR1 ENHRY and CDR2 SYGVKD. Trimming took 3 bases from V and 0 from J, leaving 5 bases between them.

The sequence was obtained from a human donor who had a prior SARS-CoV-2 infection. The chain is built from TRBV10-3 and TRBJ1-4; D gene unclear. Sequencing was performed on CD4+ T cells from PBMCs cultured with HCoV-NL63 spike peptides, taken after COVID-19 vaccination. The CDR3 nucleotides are TGTGCCATCAGTGACGAAGCAACTAATGAAAAACTGTTTTTT. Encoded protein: CAISDEATNEKLFF.